This record looks at one T cell receptor (beta chain) sequence and its context. Study members were between about 18 and 89 years old and lived in 20 to 30 US regions. This specimen belongs to a study of blood T cell repertoires in COVID-19. Study background: Samples representing acute and convalescent COVID-19 were sourced from the United States, Italy and Spain. T cells, B-cell-depleted T cells, or PBMCs supplied cDNA or gDNA.

V dropped 0 bases and J dropped 1 base, with 12 bases sitting between them. The CDR3 totals 16 residues. The germline V gene has CDR1 SGHRS and CDR2 YFSETQ. How the authors handled the data: Estimation of nucleated cell counts relied on the amplification of reference gene primers. Method: immunoSEQ multiplex PCR; TCRdb's copy keeps in-frame clones and lacks some. Clone size and V and J calls were adopted from that table, with D and trimming inferred from the DNA. The data hold about 320,000 clones, with 85% observed a single time. The sample comprised PBMCs or T cells enriched from blood (not recorded which). The origin of this receptor is a woman aged 25 to 39 who had been exposed to COVID-19. V usage is TRBV5-1 and J usage is TRBJ2-3; D unresolved. In DNA form, the CDR3 reads TGCGCCAGCAGCTTGGTATCGTTTCGGGGCACAGATACGCAGTATTTT. It yields the protein CASSLVSFRGTDTQYF.